What follows is one T cell receptor (beta chain) and its context. The CDR3 spans 14 residues. CDR1 is SGHVS and CDR2 is FQNEAQ in the germline V gene. The ends were cut back, 5 bases at V and 2 bases at J, with 12 bases in the middle. The entry originates in a study of early stage breast cancer tumors. Using immunoSEQ multiplex PCR, the repertoire was profiled, and TCRdb retains in-frame clones only, with some absent. The table shows just under 30,000 clones, with 84% occurring only once. The genes are TRBV7-8 and TRBJ1-1; TRBD1 might be the D (5 bases). This sequence originates from a person aged 50-59 years with breast cancer. Sequenced: blood. The CDR3 loop reads CASSLSGINTEAFF. As DNA, the CDR3 is TGTGCCAGCAGCCTATCAGGGATTAACACTGAAGCTTTCTTT.